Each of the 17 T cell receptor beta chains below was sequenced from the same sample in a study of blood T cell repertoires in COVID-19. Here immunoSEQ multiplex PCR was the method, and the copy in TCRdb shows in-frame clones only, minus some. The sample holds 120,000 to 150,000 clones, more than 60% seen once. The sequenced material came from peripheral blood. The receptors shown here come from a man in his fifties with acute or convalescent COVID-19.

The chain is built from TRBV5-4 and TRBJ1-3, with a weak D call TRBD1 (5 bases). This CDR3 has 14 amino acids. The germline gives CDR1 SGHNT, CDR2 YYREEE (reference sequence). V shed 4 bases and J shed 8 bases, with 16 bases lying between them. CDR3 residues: CASSPGGERDTIYF. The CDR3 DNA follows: TGTGCCAGCAGCCCCGGGGGGGAGCGAGACACCATATATTTT.

CDR3 region: CASSPWSGGSYEQYV. DNA for the CDR3: TGTGCCAGCAGCCCGTGGTCAGGTGGCTCCTACGAGCAGTACGTC. This rearrangement joins TRBV5-5 to TRBJ2-7; D ambiguous. V gave up 4 bases and J gave up 0 bases, with 14 bases separating them. Looked up from germline, CDR1 is SGHKS and CDR2 is YYEKEE (reference sequence). The CDR3 length is 15 residues.

The CDR3 reads CASSQVQQNQPQHF. The CDR3 nucleotides read TGTGCCAGCAGCCAAGTACAGCAGAATCAGCCCCAGCATTTT. J is TRBJ1-5 and V is TRBV3-1 (or the pseudogene TRBV3-2); D is ambiguous. Trimming pared 1 base from V and 4 bases from J, leaving 8 bases between. This CDR3 region has 14 residues. Germline values: CDR1 LGHDT, CDR2 YNNKEL (reference sequence).

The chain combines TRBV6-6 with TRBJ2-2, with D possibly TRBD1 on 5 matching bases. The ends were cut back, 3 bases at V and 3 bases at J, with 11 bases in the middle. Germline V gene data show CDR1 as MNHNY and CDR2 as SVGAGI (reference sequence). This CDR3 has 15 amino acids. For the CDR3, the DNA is TGTGCCAGCAGTTATGGGCAGGGATACACCGGGGAGCTGTTTTTT. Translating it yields CASSYGQGYTGELFF.

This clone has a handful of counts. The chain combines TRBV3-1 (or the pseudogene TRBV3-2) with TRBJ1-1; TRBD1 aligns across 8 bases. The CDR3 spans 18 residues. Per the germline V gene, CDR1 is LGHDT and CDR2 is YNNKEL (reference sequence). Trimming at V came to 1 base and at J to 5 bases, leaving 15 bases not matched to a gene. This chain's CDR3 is CASSQVIFSGTGGTEAFF. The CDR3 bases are TGTGCCAGCAGCCAAGTAATCTTTAGTGGGACAGGAGGAACTGAAGCTTTCTTT.

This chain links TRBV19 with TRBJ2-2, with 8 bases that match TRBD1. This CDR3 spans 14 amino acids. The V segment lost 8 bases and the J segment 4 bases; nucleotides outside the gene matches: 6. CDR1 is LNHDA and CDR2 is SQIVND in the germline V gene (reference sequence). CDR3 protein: CASAIDRGTGELFF. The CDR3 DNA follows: TGTGCCAGTGCAATAGACAGGGGCACCGGGGAGCTGTTTTTT.

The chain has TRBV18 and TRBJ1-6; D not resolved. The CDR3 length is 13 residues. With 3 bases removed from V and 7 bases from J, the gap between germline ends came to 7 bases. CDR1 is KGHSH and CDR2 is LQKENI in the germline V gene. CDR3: CASSPNSNSPLHF. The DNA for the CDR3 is TGTGCCAGCTCACCTAACAGCAATTCACCCCTCCACTTT.

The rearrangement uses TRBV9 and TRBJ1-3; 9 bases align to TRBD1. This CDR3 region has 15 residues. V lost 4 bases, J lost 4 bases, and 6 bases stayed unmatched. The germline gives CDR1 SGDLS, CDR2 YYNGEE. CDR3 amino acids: CASSPGTGSGNTIYF. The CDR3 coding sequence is TGTGCCAGCAGCCCCGGGACAGGGTCAGGAAACACCATATATTTT.

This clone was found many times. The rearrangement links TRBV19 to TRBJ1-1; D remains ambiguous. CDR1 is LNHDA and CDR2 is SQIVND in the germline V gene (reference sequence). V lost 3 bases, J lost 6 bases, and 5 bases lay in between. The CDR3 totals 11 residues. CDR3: CASSMSSEAFF. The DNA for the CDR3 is TGTGCCAGTAGTATGAGCTCTGAAGCTTTCTTT.

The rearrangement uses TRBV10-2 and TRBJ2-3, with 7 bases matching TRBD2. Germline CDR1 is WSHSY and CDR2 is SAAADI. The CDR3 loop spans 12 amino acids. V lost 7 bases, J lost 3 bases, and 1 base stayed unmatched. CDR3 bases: TGCGCCAGCACGGGGGGTACAGATACGCAGTATTTT. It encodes CASTGGTDTQYF.

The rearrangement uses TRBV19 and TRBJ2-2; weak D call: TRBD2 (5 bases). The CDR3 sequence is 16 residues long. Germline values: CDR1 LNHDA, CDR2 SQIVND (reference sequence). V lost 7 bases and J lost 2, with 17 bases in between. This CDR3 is CASMGKPGLNTGELFF. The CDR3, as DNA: TGTGCCAGTATGGGGAAACCGGGATTAAACACCGGGGAGCTGTTTTTT.

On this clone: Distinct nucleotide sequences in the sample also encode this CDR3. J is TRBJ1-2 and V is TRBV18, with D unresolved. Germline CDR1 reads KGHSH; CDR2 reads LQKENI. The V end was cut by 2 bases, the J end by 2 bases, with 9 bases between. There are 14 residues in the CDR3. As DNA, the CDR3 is TGTGCCAGCTCACCATCAACAGAGAACTATGGCTACACCTTC. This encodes CASSPSTENYGYTF.

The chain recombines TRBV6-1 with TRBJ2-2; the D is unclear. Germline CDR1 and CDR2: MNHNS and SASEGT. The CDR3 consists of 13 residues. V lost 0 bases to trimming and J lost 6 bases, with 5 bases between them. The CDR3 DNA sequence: TGTGCCAGCAGTGAAGCCCCATCCGGGGAGCTGTTTTTT. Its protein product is CASSEAPSGELFF.

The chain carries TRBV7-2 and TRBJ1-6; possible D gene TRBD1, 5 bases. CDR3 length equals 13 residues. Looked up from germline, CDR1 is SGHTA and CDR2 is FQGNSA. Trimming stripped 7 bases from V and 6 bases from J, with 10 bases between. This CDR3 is CASKQGGNSPLHF. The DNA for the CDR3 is TGTGCCAGCAAGCAGGGAGGTAATTCACCCCTCCACTTT. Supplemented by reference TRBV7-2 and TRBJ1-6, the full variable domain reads GAGVSQSPSNKVTEKGKDVELRCDPISGHTALYWYRQSLGQGLEFLIYFQGNSAPDKSGLPSDRFSAERTGGSVSTLTIQRTQQEDSAVYLCASKQGGNSPLHFGNGTRLTVT.

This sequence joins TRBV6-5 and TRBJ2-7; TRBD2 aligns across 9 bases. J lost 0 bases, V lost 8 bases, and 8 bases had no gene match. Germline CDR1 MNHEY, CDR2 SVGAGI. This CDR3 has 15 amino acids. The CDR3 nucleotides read TGTGCCAGCGGGGAGAGTAGCGGGGGCTCCTACGAGCAGTACTTC. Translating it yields CASGESSGGSYEQYF.

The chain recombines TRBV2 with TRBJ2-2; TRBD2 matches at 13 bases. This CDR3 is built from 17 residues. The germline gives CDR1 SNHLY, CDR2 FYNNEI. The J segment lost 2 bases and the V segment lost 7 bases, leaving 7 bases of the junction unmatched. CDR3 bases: TGTGCCAGCAACCCGACTAGCGGGGGGCCTAACACCGGGGAGCTGTTTTTT. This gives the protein CASNPTSGGPNTGELFF.

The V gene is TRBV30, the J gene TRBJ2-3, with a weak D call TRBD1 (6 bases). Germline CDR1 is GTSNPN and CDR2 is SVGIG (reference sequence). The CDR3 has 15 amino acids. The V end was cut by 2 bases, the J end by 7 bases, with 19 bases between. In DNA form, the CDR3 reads TGTGCCTGGAGTAGGGCAGGGGCAAACGGGAATACGCAGTATTTT. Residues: CAWSRAGANGNTQYF.